This T cell receptor (beta chain) was documented in a study of OX40 agonist ivuxolimab in advanced cancers. Study-wide context: Ivuxolimab, an antibody acting as an agonist of OX40 (CD134), was used to treat patients. Study-level findings and limits: CD8+ T cells showed, on average, more clonal expansion than CD4+ cells. Partly responding patients at 0.1-3.0 mg/kg showed some of the smallest clonal expansion. Specificity for antigen went undetermined in the expanded peripheral T cells.

The CDR3 covers 13 residues. V lost 2 bases and J 2 bases, leaving 8 bases between the germline ends. CDR1 GTSNPN and CDR2 SVGIG come from the germline V gene (reference sequence). Sequenced by immunoSEQ multiplex PCR; TCRdb stores in-frame clones only, minus some. The data hold approximately 56,000 clones, with about 90% observed a single time. As concerns this clone: Its antigen remains unknown.

This sequence was found in an adult with an advanced solid tumor such as melanoma, head and neck, liver or kidney cancer. The rearrangement uses TRBV30 and TRBJ2-3; D unresolved. The source material was CD4+ or CD8+ T cells sorted from blood, sampled in a trial of the OX40 agonist ivuxolimab. CDR3 DNA: TGTGCCTGGAGTTCCGGGTACACAGATACGCAGTATTTT. The encoded protein is CAWSSGYTDTQYF.